This TCR beta chain emerged from a study of type 1 regulatory T cells. On the study more broadly: T-allo10 is an in vitro-generated, Tr1-enriched CD4 T cell product specific for alloantigen.

A word on this clonotype: Its specificity is not known.

TCRdb re-derived calls from the reads in MiXCR, one entry per CDR3 protein. The sample contains approximately 43,000 distinct CDR3 sequences, 9.5% to 15% of which appear only once. Trimming removed 0 bases from V and 0 bases from J, with 15 bases in between. CDR3 size: 19 residues. Germline V gene data show CDR1 as MNHEY and CDR2 as SVGAGI. The gene calls are TRBV6-5 and TRBJ1-6; D ambiguous. Sequenced sample: cultured non-Tr1 T cells, either the whole culture or a sorted T cell fraction (not recorded which). The receptor comes from a human donor in good health. CDR3 coding DNA: TGTGCCAGCAGTTACTCGAGTGGATCTCGGAGCTCCTATAATTCACCCCTCCACTTT. Protein sequence: CASSYSSGSRSSYNSPLHF.